This T cell receptor (beta chain) originates from a study of sequential checkpoint blockade in melanoma. Looking at the study overall: More than 20 patients had matched tumor biopsies before treatment and at week 13 after nivolumab or ipilimumab alone.

This clone was seen repeatedly, ten times or more. Documented treatment: randomized to nivolumab then ipilimumab (arm A) or the reverse (arm B). The J segment lost 5 bases and the V segment lost 6 bases, leaving 7 bases of the junction unmatched. This CDR3 is built from 15 residues. The germline CDR1 and CDR2 sequences are SGHNT and YENEEA. Here immunoSEQ multiplex PCR was the method, and the copy in TCRdb shows in-frame clones only, minus some. The sample lists approximately 8,200 clones; 20% to 30% were seen once. The sample in question was tumor tissue (inferred from file names), obtained from a patient given nivolumab and ipilimumab in sequence. The chain uses TRBV11-3 and TRBJ2-3; TRBD2 agrees at 11 bases. The receptor comes from a human donor with melanoma. As DNA, the CDR3 is TGTGCCAGCAGACTTACTAGCGGGGGAGGAGATACGCAGTATTTT. This translates into CASRLTSGGGDTQYF.